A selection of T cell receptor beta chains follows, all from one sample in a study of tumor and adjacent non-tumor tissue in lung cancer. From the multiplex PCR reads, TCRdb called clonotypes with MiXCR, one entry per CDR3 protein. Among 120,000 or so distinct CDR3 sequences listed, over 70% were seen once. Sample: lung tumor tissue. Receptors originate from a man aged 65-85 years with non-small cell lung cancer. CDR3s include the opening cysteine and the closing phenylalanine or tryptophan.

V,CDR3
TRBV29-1,CSVLRGQTLDEQYF
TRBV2,CDSSNGLVGVGHEQYF
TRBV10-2,CASSDTGGLFF
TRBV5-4,CASSLWPGTGIPGELFF
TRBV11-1,CASSLDRSPLHF
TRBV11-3,CASSIRPQEFSGITIYF
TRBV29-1,CSGGGQGAYQPQHF
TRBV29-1,CSDDAAGGTGELFF
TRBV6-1,CANTEGRPHIEAFF
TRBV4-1,CVSSQVGDEQFF
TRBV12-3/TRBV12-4,CASKLGGGLGNSPLHF
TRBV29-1,CCVTPGALTYGYTF
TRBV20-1,CSARYLPFSTDTQYF
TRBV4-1,CTSSLGSSGRNEQCF
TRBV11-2,CASNRAGGNTKAFF
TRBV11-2,CASSPSGGACDQYF
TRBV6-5,CASSSRQGGVDTQYF
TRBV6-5,CASRRTRSETRYF
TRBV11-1,CTSSPRPGQGPHEEFF
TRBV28,CANRPANGLGTDTQYF
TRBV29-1,CSDLLTRAYGYTF
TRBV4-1,CACSTGTQQETEYF
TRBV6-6,CARTISGRSANEEFF
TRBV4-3,CVSSQDPAGAENNEQFF
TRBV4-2,CTSSQGQGLYGQYF
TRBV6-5,CASSRPAGSYTF
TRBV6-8,CPSSYWAIQGRGVIDPQHF
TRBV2,CDSSEAWEQPQYF
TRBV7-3,CASSTGTSGRNLVNEQFF
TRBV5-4,CASSLGTAFYCYTF
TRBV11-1,CASSRTGDPGNTIYF
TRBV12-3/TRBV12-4,CASTLGSSGAIILTF
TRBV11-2,CASILVGMGTDTQYF
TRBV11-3,CASKLMVGAMNIEAFF
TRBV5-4,CASGLDVNYGYIF
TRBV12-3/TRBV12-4,CASSVLTGSGEQYF
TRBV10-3,CAISRAWNLPLHF
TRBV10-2,CASAGVGETQYF
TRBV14,CASSLGLSGIMTDTQYF
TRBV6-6,CASSYSPQLNERYF